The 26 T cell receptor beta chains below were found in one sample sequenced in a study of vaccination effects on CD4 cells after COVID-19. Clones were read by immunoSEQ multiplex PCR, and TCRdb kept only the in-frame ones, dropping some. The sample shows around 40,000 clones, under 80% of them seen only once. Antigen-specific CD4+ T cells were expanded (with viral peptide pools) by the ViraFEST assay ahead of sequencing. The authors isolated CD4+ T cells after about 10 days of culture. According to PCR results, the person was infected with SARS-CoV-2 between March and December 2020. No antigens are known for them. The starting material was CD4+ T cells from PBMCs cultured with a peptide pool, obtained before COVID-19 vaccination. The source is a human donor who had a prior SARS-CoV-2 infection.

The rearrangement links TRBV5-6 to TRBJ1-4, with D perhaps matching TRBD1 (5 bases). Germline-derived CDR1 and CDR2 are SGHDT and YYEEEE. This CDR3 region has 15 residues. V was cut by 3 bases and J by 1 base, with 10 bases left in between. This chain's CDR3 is CASSSLQGTNEKLFF. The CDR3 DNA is TGTGCCAGCAGCTCTCTGCAGGGAACTAATGAAAAACTGTTTTTT.

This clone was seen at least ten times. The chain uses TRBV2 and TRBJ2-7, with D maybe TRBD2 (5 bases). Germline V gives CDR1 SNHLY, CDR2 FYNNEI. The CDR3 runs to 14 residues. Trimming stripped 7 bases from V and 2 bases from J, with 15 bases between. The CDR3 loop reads CASNDAGKAYEQYF. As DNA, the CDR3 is TGTGCCAGCAACGACGCCGGGAAAGCCTACGAGCAGTACTTC.

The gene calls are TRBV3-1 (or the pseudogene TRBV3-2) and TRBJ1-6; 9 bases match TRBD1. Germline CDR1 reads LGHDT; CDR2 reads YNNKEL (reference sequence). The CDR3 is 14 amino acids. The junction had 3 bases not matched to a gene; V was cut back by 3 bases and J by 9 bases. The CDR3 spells CASSQTGGGSPLHF. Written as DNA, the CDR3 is TGTGCCAGCAGCCAGACAGGGGGGGGTTCACCCCTCCACTTT.

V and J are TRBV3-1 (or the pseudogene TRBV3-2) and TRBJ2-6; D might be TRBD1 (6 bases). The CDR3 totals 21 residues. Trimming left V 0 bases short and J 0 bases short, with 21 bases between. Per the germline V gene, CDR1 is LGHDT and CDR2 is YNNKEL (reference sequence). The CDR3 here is CASSQDPSSGAGLSGANVLTF. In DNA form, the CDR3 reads TGTGCCAGCAGCCAAGACCCGTCTTCAGGGGCAGGGCTCTCTGGGGCCAACGTCCTGACTTTC.

The CDR3 DNA sequence: TGTGCCAGCGGGCGCACAGCGGGGGGACGGTATTTCGGCACCGGGGAGCTGTTTTTT. This encodes CASGRTAGGRYFGTGELFF. V gene TRBV5-4 combines with J gene TRBJ2-2; 9 bases line up with TRBD2. Per the germline V gene, CDR1 is SGHNT and CDR2 is YYREEE (reference sequence). The CDR3 runs 19 residues. V lost 7 bases to trimming and J lost 4 bases; unmatched junction nucleotides: 20.

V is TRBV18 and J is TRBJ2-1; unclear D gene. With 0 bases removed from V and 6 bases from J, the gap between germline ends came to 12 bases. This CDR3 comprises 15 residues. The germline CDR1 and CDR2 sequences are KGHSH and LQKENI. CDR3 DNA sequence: TGTGCCAGCTCACCACCCTCTCAGAGGTTCAATGAGCAGTTCTTC. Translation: CASSPPSQRFNEQFF. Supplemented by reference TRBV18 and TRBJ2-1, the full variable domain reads NAGVMQNPRHLVRRRGQEARLRCSPMKGHSHVYWYRQLPEEGLKFMVYLQKENIIDESGMPKERFSAEFPKEGPSILRIQQVVRGDSAAYFCASSPPSQRFNEQFFGPGTRLTVL.

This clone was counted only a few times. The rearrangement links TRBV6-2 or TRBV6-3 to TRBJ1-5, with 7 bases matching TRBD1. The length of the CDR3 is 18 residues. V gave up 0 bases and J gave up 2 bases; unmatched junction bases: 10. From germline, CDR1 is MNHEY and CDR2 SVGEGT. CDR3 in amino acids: CASSYSRVRGLGNQPQHF. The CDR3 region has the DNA TGTGCCAGCAGTTACTCAAGGGTGAGGGGGCTAGGCAATCAGCCCCAGCATTTT.

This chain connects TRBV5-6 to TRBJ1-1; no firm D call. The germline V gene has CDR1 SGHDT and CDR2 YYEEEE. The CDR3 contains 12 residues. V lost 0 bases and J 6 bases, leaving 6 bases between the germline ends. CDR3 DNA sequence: TGTGCCAGCAGCTTGGACGCTTCTGAAGCTTTCTTT. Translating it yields CASSLDASEAFF.

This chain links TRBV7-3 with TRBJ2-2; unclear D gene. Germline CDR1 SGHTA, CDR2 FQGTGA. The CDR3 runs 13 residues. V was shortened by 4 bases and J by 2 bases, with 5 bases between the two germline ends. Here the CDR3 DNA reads TGTGCCAGCAGCTCCTCCAACACCGGGGAGCTGTTTTTT. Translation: CASSSSNTGELFF.

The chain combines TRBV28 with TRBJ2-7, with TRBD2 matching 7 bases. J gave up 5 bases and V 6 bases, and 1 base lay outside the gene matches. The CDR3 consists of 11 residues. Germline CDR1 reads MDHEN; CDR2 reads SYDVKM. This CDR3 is CASRGGNEQYF. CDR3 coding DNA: TGTGCCAGCAGGGGGGGGAACGAGCAGTACTTC.

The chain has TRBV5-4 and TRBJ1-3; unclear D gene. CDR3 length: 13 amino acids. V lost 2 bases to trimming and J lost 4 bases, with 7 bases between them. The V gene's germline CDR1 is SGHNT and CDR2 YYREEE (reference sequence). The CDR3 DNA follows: TGTGCCAGCAGCTTCAGAACAGGAAACACCATATATTTT. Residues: CASSFRTGNTIYF.

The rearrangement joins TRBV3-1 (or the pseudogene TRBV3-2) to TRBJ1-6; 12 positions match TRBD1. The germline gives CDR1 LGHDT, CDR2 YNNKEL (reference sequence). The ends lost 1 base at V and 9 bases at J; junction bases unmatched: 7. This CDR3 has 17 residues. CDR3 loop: CASSQAATGQGASPLHF. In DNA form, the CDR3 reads TGTGCCAGCAGCCAAGCCGCAACGGGACAGGGGGCTTCACCCCTCCACTTT.

The CDR3 sequence: CASSDGGGGYEQYF. CDR3 coding DNA: TGTGCCAGCTCGGACGGCGGGGGTGGCTACGAGCAGTACTTC. The chain joins TRBV18 to TRBJ2-7; 7 bases match TRBD2. After removal of 6 bases from V and 3 bases from J, the junction contained 8 bases not matched to a gene. The CDR3 is 14 residues long. Germline V gene sequence: CDR1 KGHSH, CDR2 LQKENI.

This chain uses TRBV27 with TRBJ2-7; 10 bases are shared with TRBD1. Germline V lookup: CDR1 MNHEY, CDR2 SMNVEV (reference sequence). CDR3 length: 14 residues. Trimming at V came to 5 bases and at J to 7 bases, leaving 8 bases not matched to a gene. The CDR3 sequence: CASSPRTGGREQYF. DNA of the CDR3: TGTGCCAGCAGTCCTCGGACAGGGGGTAGGGAGCAGTACTTC.

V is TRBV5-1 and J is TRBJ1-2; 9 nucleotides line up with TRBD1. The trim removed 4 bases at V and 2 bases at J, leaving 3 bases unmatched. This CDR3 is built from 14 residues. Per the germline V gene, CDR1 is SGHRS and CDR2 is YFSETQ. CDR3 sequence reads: CASSQGTGNYGYTF. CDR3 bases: TGCGCCAGCAGCCAGGGGACAGGGAACTATGGCTACACCTTC.

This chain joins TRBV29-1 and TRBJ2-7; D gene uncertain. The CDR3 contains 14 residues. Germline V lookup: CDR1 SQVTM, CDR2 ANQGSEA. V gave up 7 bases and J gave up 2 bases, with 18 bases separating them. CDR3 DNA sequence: TGCAGCGCAGCCCGGGCCCTAGGGACCTACGAGCAGTACTTC. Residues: CSAARALGTYEQYF.

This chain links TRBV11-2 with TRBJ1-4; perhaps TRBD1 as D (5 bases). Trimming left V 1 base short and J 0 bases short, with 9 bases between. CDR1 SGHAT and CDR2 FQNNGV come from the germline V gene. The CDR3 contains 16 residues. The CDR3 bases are TGTGCCAGCAGCTTAGGGGGGGTTGCAACTAATGAAAAACTGTTTTTT. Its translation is CASSLGGVATNEKLFF.

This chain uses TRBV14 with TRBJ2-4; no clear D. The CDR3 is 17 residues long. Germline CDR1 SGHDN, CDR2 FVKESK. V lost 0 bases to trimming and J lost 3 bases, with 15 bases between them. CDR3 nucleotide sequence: TGTGCCAGCAGCCAAGACACCCGAAGATTTGGCAAAAACATTCAGTACTTC. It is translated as CASSQDTRRFGKNIQYF.

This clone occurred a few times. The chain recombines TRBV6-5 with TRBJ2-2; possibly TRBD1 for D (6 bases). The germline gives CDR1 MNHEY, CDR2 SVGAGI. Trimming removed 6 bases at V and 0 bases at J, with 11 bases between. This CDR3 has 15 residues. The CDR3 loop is CASSGQYPNTGELFF. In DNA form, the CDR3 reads TGTGCCAGCAGCGGACAGTATCCGAACACCGGGGAGCTGTTTTTT.

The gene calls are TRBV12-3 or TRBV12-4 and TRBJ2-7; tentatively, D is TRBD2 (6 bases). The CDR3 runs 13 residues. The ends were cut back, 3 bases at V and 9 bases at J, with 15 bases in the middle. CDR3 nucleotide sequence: TGTGCCAGCAGTTTTGTCAGCGGGCAGGGGCAGTACTTC. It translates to CASSFVSGQGQYF.

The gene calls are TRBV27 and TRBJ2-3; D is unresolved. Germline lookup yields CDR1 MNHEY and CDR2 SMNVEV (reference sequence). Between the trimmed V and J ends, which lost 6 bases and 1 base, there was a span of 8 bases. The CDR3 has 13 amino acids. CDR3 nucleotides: TGTGCCAGCAGCCGCCGGGGCACAGATACGCAGTATTTT. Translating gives CASSRRGTDTQYF.

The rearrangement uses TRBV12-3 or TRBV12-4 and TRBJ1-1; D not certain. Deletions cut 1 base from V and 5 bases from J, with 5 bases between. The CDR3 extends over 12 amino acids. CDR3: CASSLVRTEAFF. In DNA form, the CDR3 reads TGTGCCAGCAGTTTAGTGAGGACTGAAGCTTTCTTT.

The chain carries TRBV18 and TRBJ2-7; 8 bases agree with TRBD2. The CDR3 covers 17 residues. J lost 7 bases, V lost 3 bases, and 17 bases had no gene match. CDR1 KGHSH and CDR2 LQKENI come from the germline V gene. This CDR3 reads CASSPGTSGTTRGEQYF. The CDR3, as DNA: TGTGCCAGCTCACCGGGTACTAGCGGCACAACTCGTGGGGAGCAGTACTTC.

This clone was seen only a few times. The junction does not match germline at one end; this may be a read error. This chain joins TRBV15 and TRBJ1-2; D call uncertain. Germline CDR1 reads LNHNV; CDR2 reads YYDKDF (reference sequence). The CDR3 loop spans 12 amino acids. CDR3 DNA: TGTGCCACCAGCAGAGATCGCACCACCATCGCCTTC. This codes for CATSRDRTTIAF.

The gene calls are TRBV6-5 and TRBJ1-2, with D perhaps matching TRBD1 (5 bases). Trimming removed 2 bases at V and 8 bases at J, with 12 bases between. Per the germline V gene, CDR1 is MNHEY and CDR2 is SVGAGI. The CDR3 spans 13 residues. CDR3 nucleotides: TGTGCCAGCAGTTACCAGTCCTGGGGGGGCTACACCTTC. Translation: CASSYQSWGGYTF.

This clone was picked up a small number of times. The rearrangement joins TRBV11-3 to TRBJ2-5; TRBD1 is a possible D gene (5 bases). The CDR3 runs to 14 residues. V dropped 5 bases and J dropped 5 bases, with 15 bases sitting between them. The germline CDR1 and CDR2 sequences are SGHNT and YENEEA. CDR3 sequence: CASSPRAMTETQYF. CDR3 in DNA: TGTGCCAGCAGCCCCAGGGCAATGACGGAGACCCAGTACTTC. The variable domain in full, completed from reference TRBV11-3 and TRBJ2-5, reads EAGVVQSPRYKIIEKKQPVAFWCNPISGHNTLYWYLQNLGQGPELLIRYENEEAVDDSQLPKDRFSAERLKGVDSTLKIQPAELGDSAVYLCASSPRAMTETQYFGPGTRLLVL.